This passage covers 21 T cell receptor beta chains from one sample sequenced in a study of shared clonotypes between healthy human individuals. Method: immunoSEQ multiplex PCR; TCRdb's copy keeps in-frame clones and lacks some. Here the sample spans around 2,000,000 clones, about 93% being singletons. Positive CCR7 selection of CD45RO-negative cells yielded the naive CD8 cells, and terminally differentiated effector memory CD45RA+ cells were excluded. The sample taken for sequencing was naive CD8+ T cells from PBMCs. The origin of the receptors is a man younger than 30 in good health. Some clones in this sample may be carry-over from other donors' samples.

In DNA form, the CDR3 reads TGTGCCAGCAGCTTAGAGCGGGGCCCCACTGAAGCTTTCTTT. Translating it yields CASSLERGPTEAFF. The J gene is TRBJ1-1, the V gene TRBV7-8; D possibly corresponds to TRBD1 (5 bases). The germline gives CDR1 SGHVS, CDR2 FQNEAQ. The V and J ends lost 1 base and 4 bases respectively, with 10 bases between them. CDR3 length equals 14 residues.

This chain joins TRBV4-3 and TRBJ1-2, with no clear D. Germline CDR1 is LGHNA and CDR2 is YSLEER. The CDR3 has 15 residues. The V gene lost 0 bases and the J gene lost 6 bases, with 14 bases spanning the gap. CDR3 sequence reads: CASSQDFPGADGYTF. The CDR3 coding sequence is TGCGCCAGCAGCCAAGATTTTCCAGGAGCGGATGGCTACACCTTC.

This rearrangement joins TRBV28 to TRBJ1-4; 7 bases align to TRBD1. Germline V CDR1 and CDR2: MDHEN, SYDVKM. Unmatched junction bases numbered 5, after V lost 8 bases and J lost 2 bases. This CDR3 has 14 amino acids. CDR3: CASRLQGTNEKLFF. CDR3 nucleotides: TGTGCCAGCCGATTACAGGGGACTAATGAAAAACTGTTTTTT.

V usage is TRBV4-1 and J usage is TRBJ2-7, with 9 bases aligning to TRBD1. This CDR3 has 16 residues. V was clipped by 3 bases and J by 4 bases; unmatched bases: 10. CDR1 is MGHRA, CDR2 YSYEKL, per germline. DNA for the CDR3: TGCGCCAGCAGCCAGCCAGGAGGGACAGGGCTTTACGAGCAGTACTTC. Its protein product is CASSQPGGTGLYEQYF.

This chain connects TRBV6-1 to TRBJ2-1; no firm D call. The CDR3 length is 16 residues. In germline, CDR1 is MNHNS, CDR2 SASEGT. Trimming cost V 3 bases and J 8 bases, with 20 bases left between them. As DNA, the CDR3 is TGTGCCAGCAGTGACCACTTGGATGAGCGTTTCGATGAGCAGTTCTTC. Translating gives CASSDHLDERFDEQFF.

The V gene is TRBV28, the J gene TRBJ1-1; 7 positions agree with TRBD1. Germline V gene sequence: CDR1 MDHEN, CDR2 SYDVKM. V shed 0 bases, J shed 1 base, and the junction held 5 bases outside the gene matches. This CDR3 has 16 residues. The CDR3 loop reads CASSLWAGGKNTEAFF. The DNA for the CDR3 is TGTGCCAGCAGTTTATGGGCAGGGGGTAAGAACACTGAAGCTTTCTTT. Filled out from reference TRBV28 and TRBJ1-1, the complete variable domain reads DVKVTQSSRYLVKRTGEKVFLECVQDMDHENMFWYRQDPGLGLRLIYFSYDVKMKEKGDIPEGYSVSREKKERFSLILESASTNQTSMYLCASSLWAGGKNTEAFFGQGTRLTVV.

The genes are TRBV7-9 and TRBJ2-7, with 13 bases identical to TRBD2. This CDR3 is built from 19 residues. CDR1 and CDR2 (germline): SEHNR, FQNEAQ (reference sequence). Losses at the gene ends were 1 base for V and 0 bases for J; bases not matched to a gene: 9. The CDR3 DNA is TGTGCCAGCAGCTTAGGTGCTTGGACTAGCGGGAGCAGCTCCTACGAGCAGTACTTC. Translated: CASSLGAWTSGSSSYEQYF. The full variable domain, rest sourced from reference TRBV7-9 and TRBJ2-7, is DTGVSQNPRHKITKRGQNVTFRCDPISEHNRLYWYRQTLGQGPEFLTYFQNEAQLEKSRLLSDRFSAERPKGSFSTLEIQRTEQGDSAMYLCASSLGAWTSGSSSYEQYFGPGTRLTVT.

V and J are TRBV7-9 and TRBJ1-1; D not certain. V was pared by 6 bases and J by 7 bases, with 15 bases between. From germline, CDR1 is SEHNR and CDR2 FQNEAQ (reference sequence). This CDR3 contains 13 residues. Here the CDR3 reads CASRYPRPFEAFF. CDR3 nucleotides: TGTGCCAGCAGATATCCTAGGCCGTTTGAAGCTTTCTTT.

This clone was found a few times. The chain carries TRBV9 and TRBJ1-1, with D unresolved. V was cut by 0 bases and J by 1 base, with 10 bases left in between. The CDR3 loop spans 15 amino acids. CDR1 and CDR2 (germline): SGDLS, YYNGEE. Here the CDR3 reads CASSVEGAANTEAFF. The CDR3, as DNA: TGTGCCAGCAGCGTAGAGGGAGCTGCGAACACTGAAGCTTTCTTT.

The V and J genes are TRBV9 and TRBJ1-1; D call uncertain. V was pared by 3 bases and J by 11 bases, with 17 bases between. The germline V gene encodes CDR1 SGDLS and CDR2 YYNGEE. CDR3 length equals 13 residues. The CDR3 is CASSATPGQEAFF. The CDR3 nucleotides read TGTGCCAGCAGCGCCACCCCGGGCCAGGAGGCTTTCTTT.

The chain carries TRBV7-2 and TRBJ2-7; D unclear. The V gene lost 6 bases and the J gene lost 6 bases, with 12 bases spanning the gap. CDR1 SGHTA and CDR2 FQGNSA come from the germline V gene. The CDR3 has 12 residues. The CDR3 nucleotides are TGTGCCAGCAGTCGAATCACCGGCGAGCAGTACTTC. Amino acid sequence: CASSRITGEQYF.

This chain joins TRBV27 and TRBJ2-5, with TRBD1 identical over 8 bases. The CDR3 extends over 12 amino acids. The V gene's germline CDR1 is MNHEY and CDR2 SMNVEV (reference sequence). With V trimmed by 10 bases and J by 9 bases, 10 bases remained unmatched. CDR3 protein: CAISDRAGAQYF. The CDR3 nucleotides are TGTGCCATCTCGGACAGGGCAGGGGCCCAGTACTTC.

This rearrangement joins TRBV27 to TRBJ1-5; tentatively, D is TRBD1 (6 bases). This CDR3 has 13 residues. Germline CDR1 reads MNHEY; CDR2 reads SMNVEV (reference sequence). V was trimmed by 4 bases and J by 5 bases, leaving 9 bases between them. The CDR3 DNA is TGTGCCAGCAGTTCATACAGGGATCAGCCCCAGCATTTT. Its protein is CASSSYRDQPQHF.

About this clone itself: Other nucleotide sequences in the sample specify the same CDR3. The rearrangement uses TRBV4-1 and TRBJ2-7; no definite D call. The ends were cut back, 1 base at V and 2 bases at J, with 9 bases in the middle. CDR1 MGHRA and CDR2 YSYEKL come from the germline V gene. CDR3 length: 14 amino acids. The CDR3, as DNA: TGCGCCAGCAGCCAAGTAGGGTCGACCTACGAGCAGTACTTC. Residues: CASSQVGSTYEQYF.

For this clone: Other DNA sequences in the same sample also yield this CDR3. The genes are TRBV27 and TRBJ2-7; D is undetermined. CDR1 MNHEY and CDR2 SMNVEV come from the germline V gene (reference sequence). V was clipped by 3 bases and J by 1 base, with 7 bases between them. The length of the CDR3 is 13 residues. The CDR3 DNA sequence: TGTGCCAGCAGTTTTGGTGCTTCCTACGAGCAGTACTTC. As protein: CASSFGASYEQYF.

This clone was seen once. The chain carries TRBV7-9 and TRBJ2-7; tentatively, D is TRBD1 or TRBD2 (6 bases each). V was clipped by 4 bases and J by 6 bases, with 19 bases between them. The CDR3 has 15 residues. Germline V CDR1 and CDR2: SEHNR, FQNEAQ (reference sequence). The CDR3 DNA follows: TGTGCCAGCAGCTGGACTACACAGGGTTTCTCCGAGCAGTACTTC. It encodes CASSWTTQGFSEQYF.

Notes on this clone: Other DNA sequences in this sample translate to the same CDR3. The chain couples TRBV5-1 to TRBJ2-7; a possible D gene is TRBD1 (5 bases). The V end was cut by 0 bases, the J end by 7 bases, with 11 bases between. Per the germline V gene, CDR1 is SGHRS and CDR2 is YFSETQ. This CDR3 is 13 amino acids long. DNA of the CDR3: TGCGCCAGCAGCTTGGGGGGCGGTTATGAGCAGTACTTC. It codes for CASSLGGGYEQYF.

With regard to this clone: This sample also contains other DNA sequences that code for the same CDR3. The chain joins TRBV30 to TRBJ1-5, with D possibly being TRBD1 (5 bases). Germline-derived CDR1 and CDR2 are GTSNPN and SVGIG (reference sequence). Between the trimmed V and J ends, which lost 3 bases and 3 bases, there was a span of 9 bases. CDR3 length: 13 amino acids. CDR3 protein: CAWSDSYNQPQHF. CDR3 in DNA: TGTGCCTGGAGCGACAGTTACAATCAGCCCCAGCATTTT.

The rearrangement uses TRBV9 and TRBJ2-7, with 10 positions matching TRBD2. V shed 4 bases and J 0 bases; nucleotides not matched to a gene: 10. This CDR3 is 17 amino acids long. Germline V CDR1 and CDR2: SGDLS, YYNGEE. DNA of the CDR3: TGTGCCAGCAGCAACCCCCGAGCGGGAGGGAACTCCTACGAGCAGTACTTC. Protein: CASSNPRAGGNSYEQYF.

This sequence joins TRBV11-2 and TRBJ2-1; 8 bases are a match to TRBD2. The CDR3 is 18 residues long. V was clipped by 2 bases and J by 9 bases; unmatched bases: 18. Germline V gene lookup returns CDR1 SGHAT and CDR2 FQNNGV. Here the CDR3 reads CASSLLGGLAGRWVEQFF. The CDR3 nucleotides read TGTGCCAGCAGCTTACTCGGGGGCCTAGCGGGCCGTTGGGTTGAGCAGTTCTTC.

The chain links TRBV15 to TRBJ2-7; no firm D call. The CDR3 runs 15 residues. V was pared by 3 bases and J by 3 bases, with 15 bases between. Germline values: CDR1 LNHNV, CDR2 YYDKDF (reference sequence). CDR3 region: CATSSRPGLGYEQYF. The DNA for the CDR3 is TGTGCCACCAGCAGTAGACCCGGATTGGGCTACGAGCAGTACTTC.